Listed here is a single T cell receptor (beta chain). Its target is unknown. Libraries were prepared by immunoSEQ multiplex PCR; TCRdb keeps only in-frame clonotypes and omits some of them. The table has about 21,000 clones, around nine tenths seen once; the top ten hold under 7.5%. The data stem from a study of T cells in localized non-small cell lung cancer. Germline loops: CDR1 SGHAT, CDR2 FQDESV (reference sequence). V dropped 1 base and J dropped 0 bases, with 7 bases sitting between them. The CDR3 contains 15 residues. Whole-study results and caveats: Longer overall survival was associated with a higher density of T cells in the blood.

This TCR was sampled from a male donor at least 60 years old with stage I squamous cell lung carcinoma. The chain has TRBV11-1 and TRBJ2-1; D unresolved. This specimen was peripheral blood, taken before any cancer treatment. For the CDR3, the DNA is TGTGCCAGCAGCTTAGGGTGGAGCTCCTACAATGAGCAGTTCTTC. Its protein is CASSLGWSSYNEQFF.